This section outlines one TCR beta chain sequence together with its context. This record comes from a study of spatial heterogeneity in lung cancer. Study-level background: The follow-up PBMC samples were sequenced whenever they were available. The median time to follow-up was approximately 23 months after resection.

The time point here: blood at routine non-recurrence follow-up after resection. Whole RNA was taken from tumor, nontumor lung or frozen PBMC; it was then sequenced unsorted. In TCRdb, the 5' RACE reads were re-called with MiXCR into one record per CDR3 protein. The sample has roughly 120,000 distinct CDR3 sequences; 9% to 15% are singletons. Specimen: PBMCs, collected at follow-up. This receptor was identified in a male donor with early-stage non-small cell lung cancer.

This chain's CDR3 is CASRPGGGETQYF. The CDR3 DNA reads TGCGCCAGCCGGCCTGGAGGAGGAGAGACCCAGTACTTC. The rearrangement links TRBV5-1 to TRBJ2-5; tentatively, D is TRBD2 (5 bases). The CDR3 contains 13 residues. Germline loops: CDR1 SGHRS, CDR2 YFSETQ. The V gene lost 7 bases and the J gene lost 4 bases, with 14 bases spanning the gap.